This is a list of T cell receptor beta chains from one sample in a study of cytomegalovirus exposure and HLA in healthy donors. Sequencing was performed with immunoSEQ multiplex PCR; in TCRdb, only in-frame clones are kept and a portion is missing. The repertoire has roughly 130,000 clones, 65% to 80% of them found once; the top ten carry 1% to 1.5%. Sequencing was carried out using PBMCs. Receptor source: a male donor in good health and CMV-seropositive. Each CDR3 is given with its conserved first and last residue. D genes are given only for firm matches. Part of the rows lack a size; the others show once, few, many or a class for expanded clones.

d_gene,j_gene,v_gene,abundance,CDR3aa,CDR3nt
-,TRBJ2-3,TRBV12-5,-,CASGLASPMGRGDTQYF,TGTGCTAGTGGTTTGGCCTCACCTATGGGGCGGGGAGATACGCAGTATTTT
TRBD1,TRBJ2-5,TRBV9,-,CASGQGAGPETQYF,TGTGCCAGCGGACAGGGGGCTGGGCCAGAGACCCAGTACTTC
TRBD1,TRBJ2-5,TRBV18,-,CASSPPGTGLETQYF,TGTGCCAGCTCACCACCCGGGACAGGTTTGGAGACCCAGTACTTC
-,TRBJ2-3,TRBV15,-,CATFDTGEGDTQYF,TGTGCCACCTTCGATACGGGAGAAGGAGATACGCAGTATTTT
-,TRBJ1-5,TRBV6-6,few,CASTGGGDNQPQHF,TGTGCCAGCACGGGCGGGGGTGACAATCAGCCCCAGCATTTT
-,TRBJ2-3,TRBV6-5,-,CASSKEGRGADTQYF,TGTGCCAGCAGTAAGGAGGGGCGGGGCGCAGATACGCAGTATTTT
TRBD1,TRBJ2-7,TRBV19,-,CASSMTRGRGAEQYF,TGTGCCAGTAGTATGACAAGGGGGCGTGGGGCCGAGCAGTACTTC
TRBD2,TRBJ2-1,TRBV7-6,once,CASSLTSGGGDEQFF,TGTGCCAGCAGCCTGACTAGCGGGGGAGGCGATGAGCAGTTCTTC
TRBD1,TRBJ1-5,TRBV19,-,CASREGTGLVRPQHF,TGTGCCAGTAGGGAAGGGACAGGGCTCGTTCGGCCCCAGCATTTT
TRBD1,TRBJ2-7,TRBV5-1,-,CASSLAHTGTGGYEQYF,TGCGCCAGCAGCCTGGCTCATACCGGGACAGGGGGCTACGAGCAGTACTTC
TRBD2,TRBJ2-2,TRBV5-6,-,CASSGLAGINTGELFF,TGTGCCAGCAGCGGACTAGCGGGGATAAACACCGGGGAGCTGTTTTTT
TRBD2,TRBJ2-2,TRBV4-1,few,CATRPGLAGTGELFF,TGCGCCACCAGACCTGGACTAGCTGGCACCGGGGAGCTGTTTTTT
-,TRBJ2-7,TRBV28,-,CASSSASSRGEQYF,TGTGCCAGCAGTTCCGCGAGCTCTAGAGGGGAGCAGTACTTC
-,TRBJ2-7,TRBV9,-,CASSDNPGGTHEQYF,TGTGCCAGCAGCGACAACCCCGGAGGGACCCACGAGCAGTACTTC
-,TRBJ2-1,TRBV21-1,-,CASSKVYDEQFF,TGTGCCAGCAGCAAAGTCTACGATGAGCAGTTCTTC
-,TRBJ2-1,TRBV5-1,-,CASSLAGAYNEQFF,TGCGCCAGCAGCTTGGCGGGGGCCTACAATGAGCAGTTCTTC
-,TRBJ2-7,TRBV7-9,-,CASSLTGTYEQYF,TGTGCCAGCAGCTTGACAGGGACTTACGAGCAGTACTTC
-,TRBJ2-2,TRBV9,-,CASSVVGPNTGELFF,TGTGCCAGCAGCGTAGTTGGGCCTAACACCGGGGAGCTGTTTTTT
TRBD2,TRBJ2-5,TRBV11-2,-,CASSLVTLAGWAETQYF,TGTGCCAGCAGCTTGGTGACACTAGCGGGGTGGGCGGAGACCCAGTACTTC
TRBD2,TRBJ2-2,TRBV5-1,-,CASSGLAGGNTGELFF,TGCGCCAGCAGCGGACTAGCGGGAGGGAACACCGGGGAGCTGTTTTTT
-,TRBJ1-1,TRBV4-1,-,CASSQDGGNTEAFF,TGCGCCAGCAGCCAAGACGGGGGGAACACTGAAGCTTTCTTT
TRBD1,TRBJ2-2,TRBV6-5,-,CASSYRGTGELFF,TGTGCCAGCAGCTACAGGGGTACCGGGGAGCTGTTTTTT
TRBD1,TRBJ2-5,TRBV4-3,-,CASSQVSGQWGETQYF,TGCGCCAGCAGCCAAGTATCGGGACAGTGGGGGGAGACCCAGTACTTC
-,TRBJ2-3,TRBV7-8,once,CASRWGGALSTDTQYF,TGTGCCAGCAGATGGGGGGGGGCATTAAGCACAGATACGCAGTATTTT
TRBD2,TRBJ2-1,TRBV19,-,CASMASGGRFYNEQFF,TGTGCCAGTATGGCTAGCGGGGGGAGATTCTACAATGAGCAGTTCTTC
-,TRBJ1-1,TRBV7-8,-,CASSLGGHTEAFF,TGTGCCAGCAGCCTAGGGGGGCACACTGAAGCTTTCTTT
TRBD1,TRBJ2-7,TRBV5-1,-,CASTGQGYEQYF,TGCGCCAGCACGGGACAGGGGTACGAGCAGTACTTC
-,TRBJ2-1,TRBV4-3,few,CASSQGRDEQFF,TGCGCCAGCAGCCAAGGGAGGGATGAGCAGTTCTTC
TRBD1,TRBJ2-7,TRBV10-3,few,CAIRGQGFYEQYF,TGTGCCATCAGGGGACAGGGTTTCTACGAGCAGTACTTC
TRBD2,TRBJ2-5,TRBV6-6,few,CASSYRASGGAETQYF,TGTGCCAGCAGTTACCGCGCTAGCGGGGGGGCGGAGACCCAGTACTTC
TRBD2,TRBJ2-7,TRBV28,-,CASSYAGGPVYEQYF,TGTGCCAGCAGTTATGCGGGAGGGCCAGTATACGAGCAGTACTTC
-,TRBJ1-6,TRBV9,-,CASSVGATEVGSPLHF,TGTGCCAGCAGCGTAGGAGCGACAGAAGTGGGGTCACCCCTCCACTTT
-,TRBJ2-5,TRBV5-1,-,CATGQSQETQYF,TGCGCCACCGGACAGTCCCAAGAGACCCAGTACTTC
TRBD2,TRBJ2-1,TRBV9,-,CASSRGGINEQFF,TGTGCCAGCAGCCGCGGGGGGATCAATGAGCAGTTCTTC
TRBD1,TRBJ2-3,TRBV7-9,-,CASSAQGVRTDTQYF,TGTGCCAGCAGCGCCCAGGGGGTGAGGACAGATACGCAGTATTTT
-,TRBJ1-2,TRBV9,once,CASSVVEEWGYTF,TGTGCCAGCAGCGTAGTCGAGGAGTGGGGCTACACCTTC
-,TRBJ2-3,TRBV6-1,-,CASKQGTGEADTQYF,TGTGCCAGCAAACAGGGGACGGGGGAGGCGGATACGCAGTATTTT
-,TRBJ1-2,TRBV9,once,CASSPGESGYTF,TGTGCCAGCAGCCCAGGGGAGTCGGGCTACACCTTC
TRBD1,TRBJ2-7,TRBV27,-,CASSVGTGGSYEQYF,TGTGCCAGCAGTGTAGGGACAGGGGGCTCCTACGAGCAGTACTTC
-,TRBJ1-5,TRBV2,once,CASRRQYSNQPQHF,TGTGCCAGCAGACGACAGTATAGCAATCAGCCCCAGCATTTT
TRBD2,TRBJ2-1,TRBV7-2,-,CASSLQTTGTSGRDEQFF,TGTGCCAGCAGCCTCCAGACAACCGGGACTAGCGGGAGGGATGAGCAGTTCTTC
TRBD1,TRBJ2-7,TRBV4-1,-,CASSQVPDRVEQYF,TGCGCCAGCAGCCAAGTCCCGGACAGGGTCGAGCAGTACTTC
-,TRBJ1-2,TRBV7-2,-,CASSYFQDTYGYTF,TGTGCCAGCAGCTACTTCCAGGATACCTATGGCTACACCTTC
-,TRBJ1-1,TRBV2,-,CASSERRTDNTEAFF,TGTGCCAGCAGTGAACGTCGGACAGACAACACTGAAGCTTTCTTT
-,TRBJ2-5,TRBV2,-,CASSPEGGGQETQYF,TGTGCCAGCAGCCCAGAGGGGGGGGGCCAAGAGACCCAGTACTTC
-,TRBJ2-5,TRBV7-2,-,CASSLVLEEAQYF,TGTGCCAGCAGCTTAGTTTTAGAAGAGGCCCAGTACTTC
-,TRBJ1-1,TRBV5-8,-,CASSSSGISAEAFF,TGTGCCAGCAGCTCTTCAGGGATATCAGCTGAAGCTTTCTTT
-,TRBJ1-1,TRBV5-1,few,CATSAGNTEAFF,TGCGCCACCTCCGCAGGGAACACTGAAGCTTTCTTT
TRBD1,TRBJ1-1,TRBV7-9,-,CASSLRTGDNTEAFF,TGTGCCAGCAGCTTACGGACAGGTGACAACACTGAAGCTTTCTTT
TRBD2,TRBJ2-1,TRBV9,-,CASSVAPGLAGDNEQFF,TGTGCCAGCAGCGTAGCCCCGGGACTAGCGGGAGACAATGAGCAGTTCTTC
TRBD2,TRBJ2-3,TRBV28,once,CASVHPSGSTDTQYF,TGTGCCAGCGTACATCCTAGCGGGAGTACAGATACGCAGTATTTT
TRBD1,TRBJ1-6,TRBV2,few,CASRTRGRGSPLHF,TGTGCCAGCAGGACTAGGGGGCGCGGTTCACCCCTCCACTTT
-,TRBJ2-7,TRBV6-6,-,CASSYILGQTYEQYF,TGTGCCAGCAGTTATATCCTGGGACAAACCTACGAGCAGTACTTC
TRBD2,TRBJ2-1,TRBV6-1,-,CASRAVAGVNNEQFF,TGTGCCAGCAGAGCTGTAGCGGGGGTAAACAATGAGCAGTTCTTC
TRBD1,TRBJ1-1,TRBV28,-,CASSLWQGASTEAFF,TGTGCCAGCAGTTTGTGGCAGGGGGCGAGCACTGAAGCTTTCTTT
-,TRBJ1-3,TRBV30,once,CAWSSVGGNTIYF,TGTGCCTGGAGTTCCGTCGGTGGAAACACCATATATTTT
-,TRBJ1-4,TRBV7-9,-,CASTFTGHEKLFF,TGTGCCAGCACCTTTACAGGGCATGAAAAACTGTTTTTT
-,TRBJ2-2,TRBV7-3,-,CASSLSGESNTGELFF,TGTGCCAGCAGCTTATCGGGAGAGTCGAACACCGGGGAGCTGTTTTTT